This TCR beta chain emerged from a study of cytomegalovirus exposure and HLA in healthy donors (dated by TCRdb to between 2016 and 2019). Describing the broader study: In an earlier analysis of 587 of the donors, around 290 Gb of sequence data and 117 million unique TCR beta sequences from 150 million to 200 million T cells were reported. All discovery cohort repertoires had been generated using a single sequencing platform. Among the roughly 400 genotyped donors, around 79% belonged to the genetic ancestry cluster associated with self-reported Caucasian donors. In a later analysis, previously published TCR beta repertoires from several hundred donors were re-analyzed and high-resolution HLA genotyping was added so that TCR occurrence patterns could be studied. A separate validation cohort of approximately 130 different subjects was used in addition to the roughly 620-subject first cohort. On average, around 240,000 unique TCR beta nucleotide sequences were sequenced per donor among a few hundred genotyped donors of the cohort, with around 19% of those sequences being non-productive. The study combined high-throughput TCR immunosequencing, statistical association of individual TCRs with disease status, and machine learning to predict cytomegalovirus infection status. The study profiled the T cell repertoires of 500 to 800 subjects by immunosequencing and related them to cytomegalovirus serostatus. Rather than drawing on any new phenotypic data, the later analysis identified candidate immune exposures from TCR beta sequences and the way those sequences occurred across donors. Donor age, sex, ethnicity and CMV serostatus were compiled alongside the repertoire data. The aim of the study was to test whether cataloging public T cell receptors could identify signatures of past pathogen exposure. Both class I and class II loci were covered by HLA typing, at four-digit resolution. Genome-wide SNP genotypes for about 60% of the roughly 700 donors were used in a later genetic analysis, which treated that subset as a discovery cohort. Typing coverage varied by locus: about 629-640 donors for A, B, C, DRB1 and DQB1; about 520 for DQA1; 600 to 610 for DPA1; around 450 for DPB1. Approximately 310 gigabases of sequencing data and around 87 million unique TCR sequences were included in an early release covering roughly 700 HLA-typed donors. An earlier analysis of 450 to 750 of the donors used high-throughput TCR beta sequencing to judge whether each TCR beta V gene segment behaved as functional or pseudogenic. Roughly 5 DR-DQ haplotypes were treated as single units for association and clustering because of strong linkage in the cohort. General conclusions and limits of the study: In a later analysis, TCR association rates were found to vary across HLA loci, with the most associated TCRs seen for DRB1 alleles and the fewest for HLA-C alleles. A later analysis found that most CMV-associated TCR beta chains appeared HLA-restricted, with HLA associations seemingly driven largely by CMV exposure. Because HLA typing was missing for some donors at each locus, association tests included only the typed subset. The classifier was reported to diagnose cytomegalovirus status with high specificity and sensitivity in both the original and validation cohorts. An association between a missense DCLRE1C variant and V-gene and J-gene trimming of TCR beta chains was found in a later genetic analysis and replicated in an independent cohort. Linkage disequilibrium might explain the correlated functional status among segregating V segments, but an unknown experimental factor could not be ruled out. An earlier analysis of several hundred of the donors showed that most TCR beta V segments appeared in productive rearrangements either about 87% or about 30% of the time, which broadly matched IMGT annotations. Presence/absence analyses assumed roughly uniform sequencing depth across donors, an assumption that may not hold. A further reported finding was that TCR beta sequences accurately predicted the HLA-A and HLA-B alleles for most subjects in the first cohort. Compared with equally common non-associated chains, HLA-associated TCR beta chains in a later analysis were more clonally expanded and had lower generation probabilities. Some IMGT-functional V segments, including TRBV6-2 and TRBV6-3, could not be distinguished by the 87-base-pair reads and were therefore excluded. Specific HLA alleles were associated with over 15,000 TCR beta sequences at a false discovery rate of 0.05 in a later analysis. Roughly 17 rarely observed V segments, including chromosome 9 orphons, were excluded from the earlier analysis of a few hundred of the donors because counts were too low. The authors suggested that the approach could potentially be extended to other disease states and immunological phenotypes. Most TCR sequences were seen in very few donors, while some public TCRs were found in many individuals. Only TCR beta chains were sequenced in this cohort, and the absence of alpha or paired-chain data limited detectable features. A total of roughly 160 TCR beta chains were listed by the study as associated with cytomegalovirus. According to a later genetic analysis, donors in an Asian-associated ancestry cluster had fewer N-insertions in productive TCRs than the roughly 670-donor mean. In vitro tests confirmed that three of the cytomegalovirus-associated TCR beta chains recognize cytomegalovirus antigens. A cluster of highly shared sequence variants was judged likely to represent a technical artifact of the sequencing pipeline. Several of the top co-occurrence clusters appeared to be linked to parvovirus B19, influenza, CMV and Epstein-Barr virus, according to a later analysis. When HLA alleles, especially DR and DQ, strongly co-occurred, TCR associations were difficult to assign to individual alleles. For the cohort, immune exposure information was limited to CMV serostatus.

Taken from cysteine to phenylalanine, the CDR3 has 18 residues. Here the CDR3 DNA is all that survives: 54 bases in frame from base 1. Trimming takes 5 bases off V and 0 bases off J; junction bases not matched to a gene: 9. The germline V gene supplies CDR1 SGHRS and CDR2 YFSETQ. Receptor libraries were prepared by the immunoSEQ multiplex PCR assay. The multiplex PCR relied on a mix of 60 forward primers for TCR Vbeta segments and 13 reverse primers for TCR Jbeta segments. The CDR3 region of rearranged TCR beta genes was amplified from genomic DNA by a multiplex PCR assay. Amplified TCR beta libraries were sequenced as 87-base-pair reads on the Illumina HiSeq System. The paper's processing steps were these. In a later analysis, 80 million or so unique TCR beta chains were counted across the 500 to 850 repertoires, and approximately 11 million of these chains were shared by at least two donors. A nearest-neighbor algorithm error-corrected the raw reads and collapsed the reads into unique sequences, merging closely related sequences to remove PCR and sequencing errors. To assign V, D and J gene segments, CDR3 sequences were aligned to IMGT reference sequences. For a sequence to be retained, at least a six-nucleotide match to both a V gene segment and a J gene segment was required. A rearrangement was called productive if the CDR3 had no stop codons and remained in frame with V and J, and every other rearrangement was called non-productive. CDR3 was defined by IMGT convention, running from the second conserved V-encoded cysteine to the conserved J-encoded phenylalanine. Sequences without an unambiguous match to a single V gene segment were excluded from the earlier analysis of approximately 560 of the donors. An earlier analysis of over 450 of the donors classified V segments as functional when productive rearrangements were above 56.7% and as segregating when the standard deviation between donors was above 5%. A statistical classification framework was built to diagnose cytomegalovirus status from the catalog of TCR beta chain sequences. A later analysis assigned V and J genes by comparing TCR nucleotide sequences with IMGT/GENE-DB human TR gene sequences. In a later analysis, CDR3 sequences and most-parsimonious VDJ recombination scenarios were assigned using the TCRdist pipeline. A later analysis defined each TCR beta chain by its CDR3 amino acid sequence plus V-gene family, and excluded reads lacking a unique V-gene family. To address suspected cross-contamination and a sequencing artifact, a later analysis removed 550 to 750 highly shared, low-generation-probability nucleotide sequences. A later analysis calculated a clonal expansion index for each public chain from normalized within-repertoire ranks of inferred template counts. In a later analysis, generation probabilities were computed with a VDJ recombination model fitted to out-of-frame rearrangements, and the resulting probabilities were checked against IGoR. In a later analysis, TCR-TCR, TCR-HLA and TCR-CMV co-occurrence was scored with hypergeometric tests, and a repertoire-size bias correction was applied to TCR pairs. False discovery rates were estimated in a later analysis by permuting HLA or CMV assignments 20 times. In a later analysis, co-occurring TCRs were grouped with DBSCAN, and TCRdist sequence similarity was added when clustering was performed within HLA-allele-positive subsets. Repertoires with fewer than 30,000 or more than 120,000 public chains, plus five repertoires with anomalous nucleotide sharing, were excluded from co-occurrence clustering. Entries here come from immuneACCESS through TCRdb and include only in-frame sequences with V and J called. Some clones fail to appear in such tables; in the studies checked, an unresolved V gene covers under half of the shortfall, and the cause of the remainder is unknown. V and J calls and clone size are as listed in that table; D and trimming were resolved from the DNA. The sample profile shows under 200,000 clones; roughly 80% of them were found once. The top ten constitute roughly 8.2% of the sample.

In the case of this clone: Its antigen is currently not known. Base quality data are lacking; no much larger clone is found one base away.

The cohort consisted of fewer than 700 healthy bone marrow donors. All cohort members were sampled while nominally healthy, although unrecorded immune exposures were likely present. The donor tested CMV seropositive, placing the donor among the approximately 310 seropositive members of the cohort. Every donor gave a peripheral blood sample, and the peripheral blood mononuclear cells from that sample were used for TCR beta sequencing. Genomic DNA extraction from the blood cell samples was performed with the Qiagen DNeasy Blood Extraction Kit. The source of this sequence is a woman aged 40 to 50 in good health and CMV-seropositive. Sequencing input: PBMCs. The rearranged segments are TRBV5-1 and TRBJ2-2; 11 nucleotides in the junction match TRBD2. The DNA is TGCGCCAGCAGACCGAAGGTACTAGCGGGGGCGAACACCGGGGAGCTGTTTTTT. This codes for CASRPKVLAGANTGELFF.